The clone carrying this TCR beta chain came up a few times. Its antigen is currently unknown. The authors reverse transcribed all of the isolated RNA, so sequencing captured expressed TCRB transcripts. This table comes from immunoSEQ multiplex PCR, and its TCRdb copy is limited to in-frame clones, with some not included. This sample carries over 90,000 clones, approximately 30% of them seen once, and the ten largest clones take 0.5% to 0.6%. The record originates from a study of beta chain features in type 1 diabetes. Overall study results and limits: People with Type 1 diabetes carried modestly yet significantly shorter TCRB CDR3s in all four CD4+ subsets.

CD4+ cells of the naive, central memory, regulatory and stem cell-like memory types were sorted via CD45RO/CCR7/CD25/CD127/CD95/CD27. The CDR3 has 14 residues. CDR1 and CDR2 (germline): LNHDA, SQIVND (reference sequence). With 10 bases clipped from V and 5 bases from J, the junction kept 11 bases outside the gene matches. The TCR was taken from a woman younger than 35 with type 1 diabetes. Input material: central memory CD4+ T cells from blood. The J gene is TRBJ1-2, the V gene TRBV19, with 9 bases fitting TRBD1. Written as DNA, the CDR3 is TGTGCCACTACGCTTCCGGGACAGGGATATGGCTACACCTTC. The encoded protein is CATTLPGQGYGYTF. The full variable domain, with the rest looked up from reference TRBV19 and TRBJ1-2, is DGGITQSPKYLFRKEGQNVTLSCEQNLNHDAMYWYRQDPGQGLRLIYYSQIVNDFQKGDIAEGYSVSREKKESFPLTVTSAQKNPTAFYLCATTLPGQGYGYTFGSGTRLTVV.